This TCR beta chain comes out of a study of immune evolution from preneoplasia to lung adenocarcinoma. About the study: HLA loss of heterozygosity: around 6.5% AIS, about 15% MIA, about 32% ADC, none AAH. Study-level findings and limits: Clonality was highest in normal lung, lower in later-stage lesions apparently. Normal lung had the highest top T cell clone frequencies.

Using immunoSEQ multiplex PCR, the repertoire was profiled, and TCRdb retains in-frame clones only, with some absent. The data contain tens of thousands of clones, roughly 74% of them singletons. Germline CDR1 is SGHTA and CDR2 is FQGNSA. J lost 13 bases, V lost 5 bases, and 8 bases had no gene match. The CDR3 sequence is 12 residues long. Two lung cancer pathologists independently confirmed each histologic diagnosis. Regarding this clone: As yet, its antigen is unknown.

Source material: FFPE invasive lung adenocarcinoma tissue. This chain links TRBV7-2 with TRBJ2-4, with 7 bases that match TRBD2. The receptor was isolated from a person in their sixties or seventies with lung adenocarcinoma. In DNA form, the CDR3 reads TGTGCCAGCAGCGGCTTCGGGACTAAACAGTACTTC. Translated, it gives CASSGFGTKQYF.